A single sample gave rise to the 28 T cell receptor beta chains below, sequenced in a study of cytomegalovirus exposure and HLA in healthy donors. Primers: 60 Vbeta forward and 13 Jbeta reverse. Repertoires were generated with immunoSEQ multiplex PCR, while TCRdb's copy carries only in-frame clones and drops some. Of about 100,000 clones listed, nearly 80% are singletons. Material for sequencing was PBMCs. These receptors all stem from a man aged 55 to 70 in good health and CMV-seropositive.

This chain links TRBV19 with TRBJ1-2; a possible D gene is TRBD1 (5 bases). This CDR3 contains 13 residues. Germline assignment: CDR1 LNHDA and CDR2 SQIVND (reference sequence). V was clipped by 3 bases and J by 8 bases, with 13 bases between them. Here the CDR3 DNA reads TGTGCCAGTAGTATCCCAGGGCAGCGAGGCTACACCTTC. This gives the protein CASSIPGQRGYTF.

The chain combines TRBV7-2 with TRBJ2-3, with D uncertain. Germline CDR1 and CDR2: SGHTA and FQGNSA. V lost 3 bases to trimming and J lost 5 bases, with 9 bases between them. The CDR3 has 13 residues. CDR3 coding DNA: TGTGCCAGCAGCTTGGTAGCCCAAGATACGCAGTATTTT. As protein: CASSLVAQDTQYF.

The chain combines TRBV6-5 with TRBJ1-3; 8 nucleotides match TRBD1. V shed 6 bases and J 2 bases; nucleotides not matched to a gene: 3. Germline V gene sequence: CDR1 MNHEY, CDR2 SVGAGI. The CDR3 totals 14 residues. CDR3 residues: CASSSTGAGNTIYF. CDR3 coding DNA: TGTGCCAGCAGCTCGACAGGGGCTGGAAACACCATATATTTT.

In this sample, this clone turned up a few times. CDR3 region: CASLPGRGVNEQFF. DNA for the CDR3: TGTGCCAGCTTGCCAGGGAGGGGGGTCAATGAGCAGTTCTTC. This chain uses TRBV28 with TRBJ2-1; D may be TRBD2 (7 bases). This CDR3 is built from 14 residues. Per the germline V gene, CDR1 is MDHEN and CDR2 is SYDVKM. The ends were cut back, 8 bases at V and 6 bases at J, with 17 bases in the middle.

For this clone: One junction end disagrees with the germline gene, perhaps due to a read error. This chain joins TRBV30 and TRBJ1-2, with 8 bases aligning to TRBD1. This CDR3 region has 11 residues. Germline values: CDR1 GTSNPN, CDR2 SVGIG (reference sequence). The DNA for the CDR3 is TGTGCCTGGAGTGACAGGGGGAAGGACCTCTTC. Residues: CAWSDRGKDLF.

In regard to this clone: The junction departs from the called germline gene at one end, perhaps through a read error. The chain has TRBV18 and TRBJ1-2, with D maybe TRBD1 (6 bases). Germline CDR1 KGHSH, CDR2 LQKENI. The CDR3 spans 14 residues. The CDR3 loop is CASPPLAQGDGYTF. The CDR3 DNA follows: TGTGCCAGCCCACCATTGGCACAGGGAGATGGCTACACCTTC.

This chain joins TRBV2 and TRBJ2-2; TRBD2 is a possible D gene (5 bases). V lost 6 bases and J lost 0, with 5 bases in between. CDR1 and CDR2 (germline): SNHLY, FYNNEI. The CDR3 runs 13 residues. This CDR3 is CASSGANTGELFF. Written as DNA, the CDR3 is TGTGCCAGCAGCGGGGCGAACACCGGGGAGCTGTTTTTT.

The CDR3 protein is CASSEGGGAIYEQYF. For the CDR3, the DNA is TGTGCCAGCAGTGAAGGCGGGGGGGCGATCTACGAGCAGTACTTC. The chain employs TRBV6-1 and TRBJ2-7; 9 nucleotides agree with TRBD2. CDR1 is MNHNS, CDR2 SASEGT, per germline. The CDR3 covers 15 residues. Trimming at V came to 1 base and at J to 3 bases, leaving 4 bases not matched to a gene.

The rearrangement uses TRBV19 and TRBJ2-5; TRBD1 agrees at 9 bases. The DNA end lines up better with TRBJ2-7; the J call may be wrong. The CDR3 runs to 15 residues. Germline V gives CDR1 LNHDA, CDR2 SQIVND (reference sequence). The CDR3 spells CASSLGQGMSYEQYF. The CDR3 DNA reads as TGTGCCAGTAGTTTGGGACAGGGAATGTCCTACGAGCAGTACTTC.

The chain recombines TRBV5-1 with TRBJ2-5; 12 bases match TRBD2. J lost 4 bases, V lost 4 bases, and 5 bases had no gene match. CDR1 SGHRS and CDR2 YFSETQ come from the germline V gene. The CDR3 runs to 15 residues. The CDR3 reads CASSRTSGEGETQYF. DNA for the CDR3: TGCGCCAGCAGCAGGACTAGCGGGGAGGGAGAGACCCAGTACTTC. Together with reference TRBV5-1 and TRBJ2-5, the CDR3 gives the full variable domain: KAGVTQTPRYLIKTRGQQVTLSCSPISGHRSVSWYQQTPGQGLQFLFEYFSETQRNKGNFPGRFSGRQFSNSRSEMNVSTLELGDSALYLCASSRTSGEGETQYFGPGTRLLVL.

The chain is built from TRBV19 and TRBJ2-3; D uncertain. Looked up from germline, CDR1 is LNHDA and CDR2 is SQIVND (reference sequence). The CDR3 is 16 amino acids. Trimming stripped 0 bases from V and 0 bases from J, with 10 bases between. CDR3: CASSIDADWSTDTQYF. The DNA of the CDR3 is TGTGCCAGTAGTATAGACGCAGATTGGAGCACAGATACGCAGTATTTT.

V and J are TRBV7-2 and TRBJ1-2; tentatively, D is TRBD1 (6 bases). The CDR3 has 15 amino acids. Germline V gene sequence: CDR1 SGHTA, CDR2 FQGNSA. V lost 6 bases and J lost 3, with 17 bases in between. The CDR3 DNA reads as TGTGCCAGCAGGTCCACGACAGGCGCCGACTATGGCTACACCTTC. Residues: CASRSTTGADYGYTF.

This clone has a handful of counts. The CDR3 protein is CASSQDGDRAVYGYTF. CDR3 nucleotide sequence: TGCGCCAGCAGCCAAGATGGGGACAGGGCGGTCTATGGCTACACCTTC. The J gene is TRBJ1-2, the V gene TRBV4-1, with 9 bases aligning to TRBD1. Looked up from germline, CDR1 is MGHRA and CDR2 is YSYEKL. Trimming took 0 bases from V and 4 from J; bases not matched to a gene: 6. The CDR3 contains 16 residues.

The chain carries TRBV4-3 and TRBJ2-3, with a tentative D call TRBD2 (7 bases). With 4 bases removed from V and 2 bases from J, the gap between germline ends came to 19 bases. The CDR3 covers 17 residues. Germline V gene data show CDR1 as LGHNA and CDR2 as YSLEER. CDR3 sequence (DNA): TGCGCCAGCAGCCTCCGCGGGGGCGCATTCACCACAGATACGCAGTATTTT. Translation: CASSLRGGAFTTDTQYF.

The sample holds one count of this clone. CDR3 in DNA: TGTGCCAGCAGCTTATTCCCCGGGACAGGGGCCGGGCCCCACTCCTACGAGCAGTACTTC. Its translation is CASSLFPGTGAGPHSYEQYF. The chain couples TRBV7-6 to TRBJ2-7; 10 positions match TRBD1. The CDR3 sequence is 20 residues long. The junction had 16 bases not matched to a gene; V was cut back by 2 bases and J by 0 bases. Germline V gene sequence: CDR1 SGHVS, CDR2 FNYEAQ.

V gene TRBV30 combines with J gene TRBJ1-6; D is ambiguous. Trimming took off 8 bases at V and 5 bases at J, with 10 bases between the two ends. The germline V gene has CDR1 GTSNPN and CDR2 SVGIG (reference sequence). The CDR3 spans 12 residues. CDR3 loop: CAAGNNNSPLHF. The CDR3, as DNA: TGTGCCGCCGGGAACAATAATTCACCCCTCCACTTT.

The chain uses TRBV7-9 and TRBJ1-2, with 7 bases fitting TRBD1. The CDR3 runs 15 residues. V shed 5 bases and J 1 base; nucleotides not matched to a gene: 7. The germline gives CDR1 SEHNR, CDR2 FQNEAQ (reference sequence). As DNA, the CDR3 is TGTGCCAGCAGCCTAATGGCAGGGGGTAACTATGGCTACACCTTC. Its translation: CASSLMAGGNYGYTF. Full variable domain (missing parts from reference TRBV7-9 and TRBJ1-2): DTGVSQNPRHKITKRGQNVTFRCDPISEHNRLYWYRQTLGQGPEFLTYFQNEAQLEKSRLLSDRFSAERPKGSFSTLEIQRTEQGDSAMYLCASSLMAGGNYGYTFGSGTRLTVV.

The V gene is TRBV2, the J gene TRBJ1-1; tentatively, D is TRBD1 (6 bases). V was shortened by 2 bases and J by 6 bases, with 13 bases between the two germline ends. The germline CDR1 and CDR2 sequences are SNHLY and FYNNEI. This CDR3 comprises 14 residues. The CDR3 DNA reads TGTGCCAGCAGTGAATGGCAGGGGTTAGCTGAAGCTTTCTTT. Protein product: CASSEWQGLAEAFF.

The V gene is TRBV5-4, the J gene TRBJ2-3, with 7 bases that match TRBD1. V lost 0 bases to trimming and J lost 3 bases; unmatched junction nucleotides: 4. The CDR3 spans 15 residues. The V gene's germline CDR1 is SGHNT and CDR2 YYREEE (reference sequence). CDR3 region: CASSLEGARTDTQYF. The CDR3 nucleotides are TGTGCCAGCAGCTTGGAGGGGGCGCGAACAGATACGCAGTATTTT.

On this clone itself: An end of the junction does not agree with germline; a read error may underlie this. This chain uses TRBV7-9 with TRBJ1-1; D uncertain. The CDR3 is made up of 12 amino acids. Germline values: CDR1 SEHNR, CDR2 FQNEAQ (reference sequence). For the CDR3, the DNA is TGTTCCAGCAGCCCGGGGTACACTGAAGCTTTCTTT. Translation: CSSSPGYTEAFF.

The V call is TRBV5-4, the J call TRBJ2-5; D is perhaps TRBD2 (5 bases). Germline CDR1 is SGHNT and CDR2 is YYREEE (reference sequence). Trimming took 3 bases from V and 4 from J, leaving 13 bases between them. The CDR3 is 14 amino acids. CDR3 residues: CASSSPTSGETQYF. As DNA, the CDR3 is TGTGCCAGCAGCTCCCCCACTAGTGGAGAGACCCAGTACTTC.

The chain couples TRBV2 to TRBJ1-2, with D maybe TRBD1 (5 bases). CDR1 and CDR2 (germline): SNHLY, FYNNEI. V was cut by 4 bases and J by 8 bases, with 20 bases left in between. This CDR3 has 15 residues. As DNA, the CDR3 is TGTGCCAGCAGTGGAGGTTTCGGGACTCCCGGGGGCTACACCTTC. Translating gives CASSGGFGTPGGYTF. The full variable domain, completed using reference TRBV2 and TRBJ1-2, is EPEVTQTPSHQVTQMGQEVILRCVPISNHLYFYWYRQILGQKVEFLVSFYNNEISEKSEIFDDQFSVERPDGSNFTLKIRSTKLEDSAMYFCASSGGFGTPGGYTFGSGTRLTVV.

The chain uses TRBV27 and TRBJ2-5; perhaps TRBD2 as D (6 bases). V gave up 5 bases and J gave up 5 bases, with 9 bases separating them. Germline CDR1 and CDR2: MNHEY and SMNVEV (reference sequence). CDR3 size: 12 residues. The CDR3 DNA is TGTGCCAGCAGTCGTGGGGGGGAGACCCAGTACTTC. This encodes CASSRGGETQYF.

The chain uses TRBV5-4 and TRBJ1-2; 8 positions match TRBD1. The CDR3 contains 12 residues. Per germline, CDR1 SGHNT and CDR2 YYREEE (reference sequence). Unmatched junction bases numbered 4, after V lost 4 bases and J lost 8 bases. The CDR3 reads CASSPDREGYTF. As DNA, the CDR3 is TGTGCCAGCAGCCCGGACAGGGAGGGCTACACCTTC.

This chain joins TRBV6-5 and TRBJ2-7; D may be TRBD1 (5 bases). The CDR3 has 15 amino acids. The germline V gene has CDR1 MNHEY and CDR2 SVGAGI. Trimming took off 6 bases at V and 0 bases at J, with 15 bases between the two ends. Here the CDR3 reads CASSFQGFSSYEQYF. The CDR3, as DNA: TGTGCCAGCAGCTTCCAGGGATTTAGCTCCTACGAGCAGTACTTC.

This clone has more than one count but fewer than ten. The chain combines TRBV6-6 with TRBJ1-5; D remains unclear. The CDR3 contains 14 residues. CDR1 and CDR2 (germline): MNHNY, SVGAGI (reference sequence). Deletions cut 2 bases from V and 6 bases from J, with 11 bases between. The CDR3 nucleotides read TGTGCCAGCAGTTACATGGGCTTATTTCAGCCCCAGCATTTT. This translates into CASSYMGLFQPQHF.

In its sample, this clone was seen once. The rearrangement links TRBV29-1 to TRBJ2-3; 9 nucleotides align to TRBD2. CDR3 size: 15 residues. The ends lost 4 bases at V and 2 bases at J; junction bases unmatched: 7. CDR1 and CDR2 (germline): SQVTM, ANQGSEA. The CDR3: CSVALAGQSTDTQYF. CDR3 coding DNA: TGCAGCGTTGCCCTAGCGGGGCAGTCCACAGATACGCAGTATTTT.

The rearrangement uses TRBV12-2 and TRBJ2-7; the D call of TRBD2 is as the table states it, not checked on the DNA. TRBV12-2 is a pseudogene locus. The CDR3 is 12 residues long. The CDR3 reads CASRLALSEQYF. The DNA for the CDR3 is TGTGCAAGTCGCTTAGCTCTATCCGAGCAGTACTTC.